The rows below give T cell receptor beta chains drawn from one sample of a study of T cell responses to AZD1222 COVID-19 vaccine. Profiled with immunoSEQ multiplex PCR; TCRdb holds only in-frame clones, not every one. The sample holds 95,000 to 130,000 clones; almost 95% are singletons and the top ten take about 1.4%. The sequencing used peripheral blood, collected 28 days after the second AZD1222 dose. Receptors originate from an adult who received the AZD1222 COVID-19 vaccine. The CDR3 runs from the conserved cysteine through the conserved F or W. Each record gives: J gene, D gene, V gene, clone size, CDR3 protein, CDR3 DNA. A D gene is named only where the DNA matches it firmly. Only some rows state a clone size, as once, few, many or a class for expanded clones.

J: TRBJ2-5; D: TRBD2; V: TRBV9; size: .; CDR3: CASSEGLRETQYF; DNA: TGTGCCAGCAGCGAGGGACTACGAGAGACCCAGTACTTC
J: TRBJ1-5; D: .; V: TRBV19; size: once; CDR3: CASSVDRSTNQPQHF; DNA: TGTGCCAGTAGTGTAGACAGGTCAACTAATCAGCCCCAGCATTTT
J: TRBJ2-1; D: TRBD2; V: TRBV5-1; size: few; CDR3: CASSLAGTSGSNEQFF; DNA: TGCGCCAGCAGCTTGGCCGGAACTAGCGGGAGTAATGAGCAGTTCTTC
J: TRBJ2-1; D: TRBD2; V: TRBV19; size: .; CDR3: CASSIDGVLAGGPQFF; DNA: TGTGCCAGTAGTATAGACGGAGTACTAGCGGGAGGTCCCCAGTTCTTC
J: TRBJ2-5; D: .; V: TRBV14; size: .; CDR3: CASSHTGYQETQYF; DNA: TGTGCCAGCAGCCACACAGGATACCAAGAGACCCAGTACTTC
J: TRBJ2-7; D: .; V: TRBV27; size: .; CDR3: CASSLGSGEQYF; DNA: TGTGCCAGCAGTTTAGGGTCGGGGGAGCAGTACTTC
J: TRBJ1-5; D: .; V: TRBV27; size: .; CDR3: CASSLSGQTNQPQHF; DNA: TGTGCCAGCAGTTTATCGGGACAAACCAATCAGCCCCAGCATTTT
J: TRBJ2-7; D: .; V: TRBV20-1; size: .; CDR3: CSANYGYEQYF; DNA: TGCAGTGCTAATTACGGATACGAGCAGTACTTC
J: TRBJ2-2; D: .; V: TRBV9; size: .; CDR3: CASSVGAGMENTGELFF; DNA: TGTGCCAGCAGCGTAGGGGCAGGGATGGAGAACACCGGGGAGCTGTTTTTT
J: TRBJ1-2; D: .; V: TRBV6-5; size: .; CDR3: CANRGGNYGYTF; DNA: TGTGCCAACCGGGGAGGTAACTATGGCTACACCTTC
J: TRBJ1-4; D: .; V: TRBV9; size: .; CDR3: CASSRTDEKLFF; DNA: TGTGCCAGCTCACGGACAGATGAAAAACTGTTTTTT
J: TRBJ1-3; D: TRBD1; V: TRBV7-3; size: .; CDR3: CASSTGTGSSGNTIYF; DNA: TGTGCCAGCAGCACCGGGACAGGGAGCTCTGGAAACACCATATATTTT
J: TRBJ1-2; D: .; V: TRBV28; size: .; CDR3: CASSSLNYGYTF; DNA: TGTGCCAGCAGTTCCCTAAACTATGGCTACACCTTC
J: TRBJ2-4; D: .; V: TRBV2; size: .; CDR3: CASSEGQWSAIQYF; DNA: TGTGCCAGCAGTGAAGGACAGTGGTCGGCCATTCAGTACTTC
J: TRBJ1-3; D: .; V: TRBV27; size: .; CDR3: CASTARAYSGNTIYF; DNA: TGTGCCAGCACCGCCAGAGCTTACTCTGGAAACACCATATATTTT
J: TRBJ1-2; D: .; V: TRBV14; size: .; CDR3: CASSPLQAGDYGYTF; DNA: TGTGCCAGCAGCCCGCTACAGGCGGGCGACTATGGCTACACCTTC
J: TRBJ2-2; D: .; V: TRBV7-3; size: once; CDR3: CASSAQGGAGELFF; DNA: TGTGCCAGCAGCGCCCAGGGTGGGGCCGGGGAGCTGTTTTTT
J: TRBJ1-5; D: .; V: TRBV28; size: .; CDR3: CASRRPGTLSNRPQHF; DNA: TGTGCCAGCAGACGCCCCGGGACTTTGAGCAATCGGCCCCAGCATTTT
J: TRBJ1-5; D: TRBD1; V: TRBV27; size: .; CDR3: CASSLTRPGQGLSQPQHF; DNA: TGTGCCAGCAGTTTAACGAGACCGGGACAGGGGCTCAGTCAGCCCCAGCATTTT
J: TRBJ1-5; D: .; V: TRBV16; size: .; CDR3: CASSHVGLIGREPQHF; DNA: TGTGCCAGCAGCCACGTGGGGCTGATAGGGCGAGAGCCCCAGCATTTT
J: TRBJ1-6; D: .; V: TRBV7-9; size: .; CDR3: CASSLEQRSPLHF; DNA: TGTGCCAGCAGCTTAGAGCAGAGGTCACCCCTCCACTTT
J: TRBJ1-1; D: .; V: TRBV18; size: .; CDR3: CASSSVRTEAFF; DNA: TGTGCCAGCAGTTCGGTGAGGACTGAAGCTTTCTTT
J: TRBJ2-3; D: TRBD2; V: TRBV5-5; size: once; CDR3: CASSSGGADTQYF; DNA: TGTGCCAGCAGCTCGGGGGGGGCAGATACGCAGTATTTT
J: TRBJ2-5; D: .; V: TRBV5-1; size: .; CDR3: CASSLQGKETQYF; DNA: TGCGCCAGCAGCTTACAGGGTAAAGAGACCCAGTACTTC
J: TRBJ1-4; D: TRBD1; V: TRBV5-1; size: .; CDR3: CASQGQGNEKLFF; DNA: TGCGCCAGCCAGGGACAGGGCAATGAAAAACTGTTTTTT
J: TRBJ1-2; D: TRBD1; V: TRBV9; size: .; CDR3: CASSAAGGVYGYTF; DNA: TGTGCCAGCAGCGCCGCAGGGGGCGTCTATGGCTACACCTTC
J: TRBJ2-1; D: .; V: TRBV20-1; size: .; CDR3: CSATDYNEQFF; DNA: TGCAGTGCCACGGACTACAATGAGCAGTTCTTC
J: TRBJ2-1; D: TRBD2; V: TRBV27; size: once; CDR3: CASSTGTSWVGDEQFF; DNA: TGTGCCAGCAGTACCGGGACTAGCTGGGTTGGGGATGAGCAGTTCTTC
J: TRBJ2-1; D: TRBD2; V: TRBV30; size: .; CDR3: CAWLSTGTSGTYEQFF; DNA: TGTGCCTGGCTTTCAACCGGGACTAGCGGGACGTATGAGCAGTTCTTC
J: TRBJ2-1; D: .; V: TRBV10-2; size: .; CDR3: CASSGRESLLNNEQFF; DNA: TGCGCCAGCAGTGGGAGGGAGTCCTTATTGAACAATGAGCAGTTCTTC
J: TRBJ2-3; D: .; V: TRBV5-8; size: .; CDR3: CASSLGAATDTQYF; DNA: TGTGCCAGCAGCTTGGGAGCGGCCACAGATACGCAGTATTTT
J: TRBJ1-5; D: TRBD1; V: TRBV12-3/TRBV12-4; size: .; CDR3: CASRTGFQPQHF; DNA: TGTGCCAGCAGGACAGGGTTTCAGCCCCAGCATTTT
J: TRBJ2-7; D: .; V: TRBV12-3/TRBV12-4; size: .; CDR3: CASSWAYEQYF; DNA: TGTGCCAGCAGTTGGGCCTACGAGCAGTACTTC
J: TRBJ2-3; D: .; V: TRBV11-1; size: once; CDR3: CASSLASTGSGTDTQYF; DNA: TGTGCCAGCAGCTTAGCCTCGACAGGCTCGGGCACAGATACGCAGTATTTT
J: TRBJ1-5; D: .; V: TRBV25-1; size: .; CDR3: CASSPGIHSNQPQHF; DNA: TGTGCCAGCAGTCCAGGGATTCATAGCAATCAGCCCCAGCATTTT
J: TRBJ2-1; D: .; V: TRBV28; size: once; CDR3: CASSLLSGPPYNEQFF; DNA: TGTGCCAGCAGTTTATTGTCGGGTCCCCCCTACAATGAGCAGTTCTTC
J: TRBJ2-3; D: TRBD2; V: TRBV3-1/TRBV3-2; size: .; CDR3: CASSQLAGGTDTQYF; DNA: TGTGCCAGCAGCCAACTAGCGGGAGGCACAGATACGCAGTATTTT
J: TRBJ1-2; D: TRBD1; V: TRBV3-1/TRBV3-2; size: .; CDR3: CASSPDDRVYGYTF; DNA: TGTGCCAGCAGCCCCGATGACAGGGTTTATGGCTACACCTTC
J: TRBJ2-1; D: .; V: TRBV5-1; size: .; CDR3: CASRYTGEVNEQFF; DNA: TGCGCCAGCAGATACACAGGGGAGGTCAATGAGCAGTTCTTC
J: TRBJ1-2; D: .; V: TRBV30; size: few; CDR3: CAWSRGRGGGYGYTF; DNA: TGTGCCTGGAGTAGGGGTAGGGGAGGAGGCTATGGCTACACCTTC
J: TRBJ1-5; D: .; V: TRBV28; size: .; CDR3: CASTVTRQPQHF; DNA: TGTGCCAGCACCGTAACTAGGCAGCCCCAGCATTTT
J: TRBJ2-7; D: TRBD2; V: TRBV27; size: .; CDR3: CASSLKAGSTYEQYF; DNA: TGTGCCAGCAGTTTAAAAGCGGGATCAACCTACGAGCAGTACTTC
J: TRBJ1-4; D: .; V: TRBV27; size: .; CDR3: CASSSTGTEKLFF; DNA: TGTGCCAGCAGTTCTACAGGGACTGAAAAACTGTTTTTT
J: TRBJ2-2; D: TRBD1; V: TRBV28; size: .; CDR3: CASSPQGAGTGELFF; DNA: TGTGCCAGCAGCCCACAGGGGGCAGGCACCGGGGAGCTGTTTTTT
J: TRBJ1-1; D: .; V: TRBV28; size: once; CDR3: CASKDSSNTEAFF; DNA: TGTGCCAGCAAGGACAGTTCAAACACTGAAGCTTTCTTT